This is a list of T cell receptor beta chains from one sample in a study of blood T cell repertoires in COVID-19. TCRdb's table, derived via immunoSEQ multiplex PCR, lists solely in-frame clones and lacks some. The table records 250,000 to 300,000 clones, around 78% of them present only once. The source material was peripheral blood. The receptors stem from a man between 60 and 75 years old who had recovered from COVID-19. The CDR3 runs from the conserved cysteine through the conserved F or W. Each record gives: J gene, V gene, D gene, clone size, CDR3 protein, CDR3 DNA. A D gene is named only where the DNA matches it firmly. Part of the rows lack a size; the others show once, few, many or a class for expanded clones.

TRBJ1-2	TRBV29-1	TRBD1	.	CSVNRGGGYTF	TGCAGCGTTAACAGGGGAGGCGGCTACACCTTC
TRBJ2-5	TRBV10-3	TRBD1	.	CAIRSDRVQETQYF	TGTGCCATCAGATCCGACAGGGTTCAAGAGACCCAGTACTTC
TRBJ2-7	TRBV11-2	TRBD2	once	CASSPPGGLATSYEQYF	TGTGCCAGCAGCCCCCCGGGGGGACTAGCGACCTCCTACGAGCAGTACTTC
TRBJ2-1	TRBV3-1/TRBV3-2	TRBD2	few	CASSSTSGGLRAHEQFF	TGTGCCAGCAGCAGTACTAGCGGGGGACTCAGGGCGCATGAGCAGTTCTTC
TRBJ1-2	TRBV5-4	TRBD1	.	CASSMTGGSYGYTF	TGTGCCAGCAGCATGACAGGGGGCAGCTATGGCTACACCTTC
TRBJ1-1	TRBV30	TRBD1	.	CAWGQDRNTEAFF	TGTGCCTGGGGACAGGACAGGAACACTGAAGCTTTCTTT
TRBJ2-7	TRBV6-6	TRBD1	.	CASSRGQGHYEQYF	TGTGCCAGCAGTAGGGGACAGGGACACTACGAGCAGTACTTC
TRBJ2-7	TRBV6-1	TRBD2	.	CASSEDGRRLAEVGQYF	TGTGCCAGCAGTGAAGACGGTCGACGACTAGCGGAGGTAGGGCAGTACTTC
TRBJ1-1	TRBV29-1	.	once	CSVEDRRVGALNTEAFF	TGCAGCGTTGAAGATCGGAGGGTAGGGGCCCTGAACACTGAAGCTTTCTTT
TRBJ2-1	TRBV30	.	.	CAWSSYEQFF	TGTGCCTGGAGTTCTTATGAGCAGTTCTTC
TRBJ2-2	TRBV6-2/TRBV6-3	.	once	CASSYAGLQNTGELFF	TGTGCCAGCAGTTACGCCGGACTCCAAAACACCGGGGAGCTGTTTTTT
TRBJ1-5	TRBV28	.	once	CASSGRGFANQPQHF	TGTGCCAGCAGTGGCAGGGGATTTGCGAATCAGCCCCAGCATTTT
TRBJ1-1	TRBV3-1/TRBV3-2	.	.	CASSRGDRQNTEAFF	TGTGCCAGCAGCCGAGGTGACAGGCAGAACACTGAAGCTTTCTTT
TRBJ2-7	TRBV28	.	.	CASRAGTNYEQYF	TGTGCCAGCAGGGCCGGGACAAACTACGAGCAGTACTTC
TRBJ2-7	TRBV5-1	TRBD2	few	CASSLDSGGLAYEQYF	TGCGCCAGCAGCTTGGATAGCGGGGGGCTCGCCTACGAGCAGTACTTC
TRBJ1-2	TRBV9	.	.	CASSVEGDNYGYTF	TGTGCCAGCAGCGTAGAAGGAGACAACTATGGCTACACCTTC
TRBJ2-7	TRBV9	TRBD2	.	CASSVDAGTRGEQYF	TGTGCCAGCAGCGTAGACGCCGGGACTAGAGGCGAGCAGTACTTC
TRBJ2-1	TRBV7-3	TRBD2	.	CASSPYLLAGELDEQFF	TGTGCCAGCAGCCCATACCTACTAGCGGGGGAATTGGATGAGCAGTTCTTC
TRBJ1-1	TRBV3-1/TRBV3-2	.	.	CASSPRFLAGNTEAFF	TGTGCCAGCAGCCCAAGATTCTTGGCAGGCAACACTGAAGCTTTCTTT
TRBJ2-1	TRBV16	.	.	CASSSHTISYNEQFF	TGTGCCAGCAGTTCCCATACTATCTCCTACAATGAGCAGTTCTTC
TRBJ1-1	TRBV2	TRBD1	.	CASTTGTPAAFF	TGTGCCAGCACGACAGGGACCCCTGCAGCTTTCTTT
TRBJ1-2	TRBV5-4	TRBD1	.	CASSPPGGQVFNYGYTF	TGTGCCAGCAGCCCCCCGGGGGGACAGGTGTTTAACTATGGCTACACCTTC
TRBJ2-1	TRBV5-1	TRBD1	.	CASSPGQGAILSNEQFF	TGCGCCAGCAGCCCGGGACAGGGGGCGATTCTCAGTAATGAGCAGTTCTTC
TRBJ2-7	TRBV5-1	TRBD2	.	CASSAGTSGRAYEQYF	TGCGCCAGCAGCGCCGGGACTAGCGGGAGGGCCTACGAGCAGTACTTC
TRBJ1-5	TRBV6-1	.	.	CASSEAWEQPQHF	TGTGCCAGCAGTGAAGCTTGGGAGCAGCCCCAGCATTTT
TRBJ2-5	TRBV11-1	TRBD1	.	CASSLDRGGIETQYF	TGTGCCAGCAGCCTAGACAGGGGCGGGATCGAGACCCAGTACTTC
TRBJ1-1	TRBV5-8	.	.	CASRDTNTEAFF	TGTGCCAGCCGGGACACGAACACTGAAGCTTTCTTT
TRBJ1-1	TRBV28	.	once	CASSRRENTEAFF	TGTGCCAGCAGTCGCAGGGAGAACACTGAAGCTTTCTTT
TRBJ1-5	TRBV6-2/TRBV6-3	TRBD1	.	CASSYPGQGNQPQHF	TGTGCCAGCAGTTACCCCGGACAGGGCAATCAGCCCCAGCATTTT
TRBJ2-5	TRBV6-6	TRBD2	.	CASSPGLAGVRRETQYF	TGTGCCAGCAGTCCGGGACTAGCGGGAGTAAGGAGGGAGACCCAGTACTTC
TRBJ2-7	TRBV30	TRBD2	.	CAWSVRGGVYEQYF	TGTGCCTGGAGTGTACGCGGGGGGGTCTACGAGCAGTACTTC
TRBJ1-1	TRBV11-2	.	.	CASSRRGGTEAFF	TGTGCCAGCAGCCGACGGGGGGGCACTGAAGCTTTCTTT
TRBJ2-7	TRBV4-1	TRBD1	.	CASSQAETGLDEQYF	TGCGCCAGCAGCCAGGCGGAGACAGGGCTGGACGAGCAGTACTTC
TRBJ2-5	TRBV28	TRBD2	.	CASSFGGARETQYF	TGTGCCAGCAGCTTCGGGGGGGCACGAGAGACCCAGTACTTC
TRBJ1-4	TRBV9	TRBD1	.	CASRQGGADGKLFF	TGTGCCAGCAGACAAGGGGGCGCCGACGGAAAACTGTTTTTT
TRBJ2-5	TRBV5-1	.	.	CASSRQGEETQYF	TGCGCCAGCAGCCGCCAGGGTGAAGAGACCCAGTACTTC
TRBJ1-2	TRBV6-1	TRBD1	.	CASSSTGRTYGYTF	TGTGCCAGCAGCTCGACAGGGAGAACATATGGCTACACCTTC
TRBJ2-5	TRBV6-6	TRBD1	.	CASSYGGTGRETQYF	TGTGCCAGCAGTTACGGCGGGACAGGGCGGGAGACCCAGTACTTC
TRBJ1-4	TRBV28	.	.	CASTQGQGREKLFF	TGTGCCAGCACCCAAGGGCAGGGTCGGGAAAAACTGTTTTTT
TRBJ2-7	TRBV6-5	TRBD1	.	CASSRGQGAAYEQYF	TGTGCCAGCAGCCGTGGACAGGGAGCTGCCTACGAGCAGTACTTC
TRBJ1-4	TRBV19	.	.	CASSTTGSTTNEKLFF	TGTGCCAGTAGTACCACAGGGTCCACAACTAATGAAAAACTGTTTTTT
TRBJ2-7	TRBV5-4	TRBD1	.	CASSLDRGLHEQYF	TGTGCCAGCAGCTTAGACAGGGGGCTACACGAGCAGTACTTC
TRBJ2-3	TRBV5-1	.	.	CASSWSNPDTQYF	TGCGCCAGCAGCTGGAGTAACCCAGATACGCAGTATTTT
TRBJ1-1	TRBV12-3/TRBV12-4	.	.	CASSIRGNTEAFF	TGTGCCAGCAGTATCAGAGGGAACACTGAAGCTTTCTTT
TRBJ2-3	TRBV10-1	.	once	CASSDIPDRDTQYF	TGCGCCAGCAGTGATATTCCCGATCGGGATACGCAGTATTTT
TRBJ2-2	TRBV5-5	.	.	CASSLATGNTGELFF	TGTGCCAGCAGCTTGGCCACAGGGAACACCGGGGAGCTGTTTTTT
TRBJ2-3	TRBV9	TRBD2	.	CASSVGLAVSTDTQYF	TGTGCCAGCAGCGTGGGACTAGCAGTAAGCACAGATACGCAGTATTTT
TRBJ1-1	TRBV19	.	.	CASSTTANTEAFF	TGTGCCAGTAGTACGACAGCGAACACTGAAGCTTTCTTT
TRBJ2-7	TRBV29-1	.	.	CSVRTSSYEQYF	TGCAGCGTCAGGACATCCTCCTACGAGCAGTACTTC
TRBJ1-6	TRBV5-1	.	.	CASSETGRDSPLHF	TGCGCCAGCAGTGAGACGGGAAGGGATTCACCCCTCCACTTT
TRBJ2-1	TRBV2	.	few	CASKSGYNEQFF	TGTGCCAGCAAAAGCGGCTACAATGAGCAGTTCTTC
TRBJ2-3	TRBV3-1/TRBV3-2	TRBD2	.	CASSPWTSGRVPTDTQYF	TGTGCCAGCAGCCCTTGGACTAGCGGGAGGGTCCCGACAGATACGCAGTATTTT
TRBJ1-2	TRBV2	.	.	CASSESKTVYGYTF	TGTGCCAGCAGTGAATCCAAAACAGTCTATGGCTACACCTTC